The next 2 T cell receptor beta chains were all read from a single sample in a study of blood T cell repertoires in COVID-19. This table comes from immunoSEQ multiplex PCR, and its TCRdb copy is limited to in-frame clones, with some not included. The table has 240,000 or so clones, approximately 86% seen once. The specimen sequenced was peripheral blood. These receptors came from a woman aged 70 to 79 with active or convalescent COVID-19.

J is TRBJ1-3 and V is TRBV9; TRBD1 agrees at 8 bases. The J segment lost 1 base and the V segment lost 7 bases, leaving 4 bases of the junction unmatched. Germline CDR1 SGDLS, CDR2 YYNGEE. The CDR3 length is 14 residues. The CDR3 loop reads CASGRQGSGNTIYF. The DNA for the CDR3 is TGTGCCAGCGGAAGACAGGGGTCTGGAAACACCATATATTTT.

The chain recombines TRBV19 with TRBJ2-7; 9 bases line up with TRBD1. CDR1 is LNHDA, CDR2 SQIVND, per germline (reference sequence). V was clipped by 7 bases and J by 3 bases; unmatched bases: 10. The CDR3 sequence is 15 residues long. The CDR3 loop reads CASTLDRGPYYEQYF. The CDR3 DNA follows: TGTGCCAGTACCCTGGACAGGGGACCCTACTACGAGCAGTACTTC. Looking up the rest from reference TRBV19 and TRBJ2-7 gives the full variable domain: DGGITQSPKYLFRKEGQNVTLSCEQNLNHDAMYWYRQDPGQGLRLIYYSQIVNDFQKGDIAEGYSVSREKKESFPLTVTSAQKNPTAFYLCASTLDRGPYYEQYFGPGTRLTVT.